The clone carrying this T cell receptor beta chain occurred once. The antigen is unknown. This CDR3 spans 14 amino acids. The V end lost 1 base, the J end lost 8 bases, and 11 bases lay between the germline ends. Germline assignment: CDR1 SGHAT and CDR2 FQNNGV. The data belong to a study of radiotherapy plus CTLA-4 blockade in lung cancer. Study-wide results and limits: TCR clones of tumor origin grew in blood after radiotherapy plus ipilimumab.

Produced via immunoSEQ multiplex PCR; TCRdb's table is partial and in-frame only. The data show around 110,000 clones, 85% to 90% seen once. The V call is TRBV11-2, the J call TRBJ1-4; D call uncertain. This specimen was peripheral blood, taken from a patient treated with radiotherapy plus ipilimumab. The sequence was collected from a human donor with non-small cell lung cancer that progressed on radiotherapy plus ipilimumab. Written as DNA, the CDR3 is TGTGCCAGCAGCTTAGCTGCCGGATCGGAAAAACTGTTTTTT. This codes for CASSLAAGSEKLFF.